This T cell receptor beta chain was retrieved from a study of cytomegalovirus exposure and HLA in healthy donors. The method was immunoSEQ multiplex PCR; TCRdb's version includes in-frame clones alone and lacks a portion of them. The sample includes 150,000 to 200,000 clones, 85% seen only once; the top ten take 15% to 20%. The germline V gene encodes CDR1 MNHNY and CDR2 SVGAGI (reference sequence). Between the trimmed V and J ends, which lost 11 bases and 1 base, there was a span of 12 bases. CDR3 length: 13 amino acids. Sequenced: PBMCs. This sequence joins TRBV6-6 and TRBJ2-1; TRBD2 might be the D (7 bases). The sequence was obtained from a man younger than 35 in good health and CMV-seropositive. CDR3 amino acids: CAAGGPSYNEQFF. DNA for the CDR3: TGTGCCGCCGGGGGGCCGTCCTACAATGAGCAGTTCTTC.